What follows are 17 T cell receptor beta chains derived from one specimen sequenced in a study of molecular identifiers for immune sequencing clone quantification. A single record per CDR3 protein comes from TCRdb applying MiXCR to the PCR reads. This sample has about 510,000 distinct CDR3 sequences, with about 21% found just once. Sequenced: naive CD8+ T cells from blood, with Jurkat cell RNA spiked in. Indicated subset: FACS-sorted CD8+CD4-CCR7+CD45RA+ naive T cells. The receptor set was obtained from a human donor in good health. Some libraries in this study had Jurkat cell RNA spiked in.

The genes are TRBV20-1 and TRBJ2-1; 9 bases are a match to TRBD2. Germline V gene data show CDR1 as DFQATT and CDR2 as SNEGSKA (reference sequence). This CDR3 has 19 residues. V lost 5 bases to trimming and J lost 1 base; unmatched junction nucleotides: 18. The DNA for the CDR3 is TGCAGTGCTCACCCCCGACTAGCGGACCAAAGCAGGTCCTACAATGAGCAGTTCTTC. It codes for CSAHPRLADQSRSYNEQFF.

The genes are TRBV27 and TRBJ2-1, with TRBD2 identical over 7 bases. CDR1 and CDR2 (germline): MNHEY, SMNVEV (reference sequence). The CDR3 runs 17 residues. V was pared by 2 bases and J by 1 base, with 8 bases of the junction left unmatched. The CDR3 loop reads CASSLTPASGSYNEQFF. CDR3 coding DNA: TGTGCCAGCAGTTTAACACCCGCTAGCGGTTCCTACAATGAGCAGTTCTTC.

This clonotype has ten or more counts. The chain uses TRBV4-1 and TRBJ2-2, with D perhaps TRBD1 or TRBD2 (5 bases each). This CDR3 comprises 16 residues. V lost 3 bases and J 1 base, leaving 12 bases between the germline ends. The germline gives CDR1 MGHRA, CDR2 YSYEKL. The CDR3 nucleotides read TGCGCCAGCAGCCAGCGAGAGGGGTGGAACACCGGGGAGCTGTTTTTT. This sequence encodes CASSQREGWNTGELFF.

This clonotype has more than one count but fewer than ten. This chain connects TRBV4-1 to TRBJ1-1, with 9 bases identical to TRBD1. Germline V lookup: CDR1 MGHRA, CDR2 YSYEKL. V dropped 2 bases and J dropped 0; count of bases not matched to a gene: 16. This CDR3 region has 20 residues. The CDR3 region is CASSQMSLTGGLFMNTEAFF. DNA for the CDR3: TGCGCCAGCAGCCAAATGTCGTTGACAGGGGGTCTTTTCATGAACACTGAAGCTTTCTTT.

This clonotype was observed many times. The rearrangement uses TRBV5-5 and TRBJ2-7, with 8 bases lining up with TRBD1. Germline lookup yields CDR1 SGHKS and CDR2 YYEKEE (reference sequence). V shed 0 bases, J shed 0 bases, and the junction held 2 bases outside the gene matches. CDR3 length equals 15 residues. CDR3 DNA sequence: TGTGCCAGCAGCTTGGGACAGGGGCTCTCCTACGAGCAGTACTTC. It translates to CASSLGQGLSYEQYF.

This clonotype was counted ten times or more. This rearrangement joins TRBV29-1 to TRBJ2-7, with a weak D call TRBD1 (5 bases). CDR1 SQVTM and CDR2 ANQGSEA come from the germline V gene. V was cut by 0 bases and J by 0 bases, with 12 bases left in between. The CDR3 runs 15 residues. CDR3 amino acids: CSVEDVGPVSYEQYF. CDR3 coding DNA: TGCAGCGTTGAAGATGTGGGGCCGGTCTCCTACGAGCAGTACTTC.

The CDR3 DNA sequence: TGTGCCACCAGCTCGGACAGGGGGACTGGAAACACCATATATTTT. This translates into CATSSDRGTGNTIYF. The rearrangement uses TRBV15 and TRBJ1-3, with 10 positions matching TRBD1. Germline CDR1 reads LNHNV; CDR2 reads YYDKDF (reference sequence). Trimming cost V 5 bases and J 2 bases; bases outside gene matches: 3. The CDR3 is 15 residues long.

This clonotype was observed a few times. The chain employs TRBV4-1 and TRBJ2-7, with 7 nucleotides matching TRBD1. From germline, CDR1 is MGHRA and CDR2 YSYEKL. Germline trimming cut 1 base from V and 4 bases from J; bases unmatched to any gene: 7. The CDR3 covers 15 residues. CDR3 DNA: TGCGCCAGCAGCCAAGTCGACAGGGAGTCATACGAGCAGTACTTC. Protein product: CASSQVDRESYEQYF.

This clonotype was detected ten times or more. This chain links TRBV14 with TRBJ2-7, with no clear D. The CDR3 extends over 12 amino acids. Germline CDR1 is SGHDN and CDR2 is FVKESK. V gave up 1 base and J gave up 6 bases, with 7 bases separating them. The CDR3 loop is CASSQGRLEQYF. CDR3 DNA: TGTGCCAGCAGCCAAGGCCGACTCGAGCAGTACTTC.

About this clonotype: A read error is possible here, since a much larger clone lies one base away. The final CDR3 position lacks the conserved phenylalanine or tryptophan, pointing to a likely read error. The gene calls are TRBV29-1 and TRBJ2-5; D not resolved. From germline, CDR1 is SQVTM and CDR2 ANQGSEA. Trimming took off 1 base at V and 7 bases at J, with 10 bases between the two ends. The CDR3 has 12 amino acids. The chain's CDR3 is CSVEGYDGTQYL. For the CDR3, the DNA is TGCAGCGTTGAAGGATACGATGGGACCCAGTACCTC.

About this clonotype: At one end, the junction sequence differs from germline, possibly due to a read error. The gene calls are TRBV5-1 and TRBJ2-1; D might be TRBD1 (6 bases). This CDR3 spans 16 amino acids. CDR1 is SGHRS and CDR2 is YFSETQ in the germline V gene. CDR3 amino acids: CAGSWGQTEQGPEQFF. The CDR3 bases are TGCGCCGGCAGCTGGGGCCAGACAGAACAGGGCCCAGAGCAGTTCTTC.

This clonotype showed up just once. A single base separates this from a much larger clone, so it may be a read error. The chain is built from TRBV5-6 and TRBJ2-5; D is ambiguous. Germline loops: CDR1 SGHDT, CDR2 YYEEEE. This CDR3 has 14 amino acids. The CDR3: CAGSLAGPQETQYF. In DNA, the CDR3 is TGTGCCGGCAGCTTGGCCGGGCCACAAGAGACCCAGTACTTC.

The chain couples TRBV19 to TRBJ2-3, with 7 bases lining up with TRBD1. The CDR3 spans 14 residues. CDR1 LNHDA and CDR2 SQIVND come from the germline V gene (reference sequence). With 5 bases clipped from V and 5 bases from J, the junction kept 7 bases outside the gene matches. CDR3 in amino acids: CASSWDSRGDTQYF. Written as DNA, the CDR3 is TGTGCCAGTAGTTGGGACAGTCGAGGAGATACGCAGTATTTT.

This clonotype was counted between two and nine times. The rearrangement joins TRBV13 to TRBJ2-7; D is unresolved. In germline, CDR1 is PRHDT, CDR2 FYEKMQ (reference sequence). V gave up 1 base and J gave up 2 bases, with 9 bases separating them. The CDR3 has 14 residues. The CDR3 DNA reads as TGTGCCAGCAGCTTAGACAGCAGGCCCTACGAGCAGTACTTC. Residues: CASSLDSRPYEQYF.

This clonotype has more than one count but fewer than ten. This chain uses TRBV25-1 with TRBJ2-1, with a tentative D call TRBD1 (6 bases). This CDR3 has 16 amino acids. The V gene's germline CDR1 is MGHDK and CDR2 SYGVNS. The germline V and J ends were trimmed by 2 bases and 5 bases, with 16 bases remaining between them. The chain's CDR3 is CASSEGAGTPNNEQFF. The CDR3 DNA reads as TGTGCCAGCAGTGAAGGGGCCGGGACACCGAACAATGAGCAGTTCTTC.

This clonotype has a count of ten or more. The V gene is TRBV9, the J gene TRBJ1-1; D is possibly TRBD1 (5 bases). The CDR3 consists of 13 residues. Germline lookup yields CDR1 SGDLS and CDR2 YYNGEE. V lost 3 bases to trimming and J lost 5 bases, with 11 bases between them. Written as DNA, the CDR3 is TGTGCCAGCAGCGCTGGGGACGTGACTGAAGCTTTCTTT. This translates into CASSAGDVTEAFF.

There are a few counts of this clonotype. The CDR3 does not close with the conserved phenylalanine or tryptophan, likely indicating a read error. This chain connects TRBV14 to TRBJ1-1, with TRBD1 matching over 7 bases. CDR3 length equals 16 residues. The germline CDR1 and CDR2 sequences are SGHDN and FVKESK. With V trimmed by 3 bases and J by 3 bases, 10 bases remained unmatched. CDR3 region: CASSHPPRGLDTEAFL. The CDR3 coding sequence is TGTGCCAGCAGCCACCCTCCCAGGGGGTTGGACACTGAAGCTTTCCTT.